These 11 T cell receptor beta chains were all obtained from the same sample, sequenced in a study of T cell responses to AZD1222 COVID-19 vaccine. Sequencing was performed with immunoSEQ multiplex PCR; in TCRdb, only in-frame clones are kept and a portion is missing. This sample has 130,000 or so clones; roughly 90% occur once, and the top ten carry roughly 6.3%. The material sequenced was peripheral blood, taken on day 0 of AZD1222 vaccination. Receptors originate from an adult in good health.

The V call is TRBV7-6, the J call TRBJ2-1; D gene uncertain. V gave up 8 bases and J gave up 1 base, with 18 bases separating them. Germline V gene data show CDR1 as SGHVS and CDR2 as FNYEAQ. CDR3 size: 16 residues. CDR3 region: CASRDAATGSYNEQFF. The CDR3 DNA reads as TGTGCCAGCCGTGACGCGGCGACGGGTTCCTACAATGAGCAGTTCTTC.

The CDR3 DNA is TGCGCCAGCAGCGATCAGACAGGGACTGAAGCTTTCTTT. Translating it yields CASSDQTGTEAFF. The chain carries TRBV5-1 and TRBJ1-1; 7 bases are shared with TRBD1. The CDR3 is made up of 13 amino acids. The V gene's germline CDR1 is SGHRS and CDR2 YFSETQ. Losses at the gene ends were 4 bases for V and 5 bases for J; bases not matched to a gene: 5.

The chain carries TRBV18 and TRBJ1-2; no clear D gene. Germline loops: CDR1 KGHSH, CDR2 LQKENI. The CDR3 length is 13 residues. V was pared by 2 bases and J by 6 bases, with 10 bases between. DNA of the CDR3: TGTGCCAGCTCACCAAATGACAACCATGGCTACACCTTC. It is translated as CASSPNDNHGYTF. Complete variable domain (other parts from reference TRBV18 and TRBJ1-2): NAGVMQNPRHLVRRRGQEARLRCSPMKGHSHVYWYRQLPEEGLKFMVYLQKENIIDESGMPKERFSAEFPKEGPSILRIQQVVRGDSAAYFCASSPNDNHGYTFGSGTRLTVV.

The gene calls are TRBV30 and TRBJ2-5; the D is unclear. V lost 0 bases to trimming and J lost 3 bases, with 5 bases between them. The germline V gene encodes CDR1 GTSNPN and CDR2 SVGIG (reference sequence). The CDR3 extends over 12 amino acids. CDR3 protein: CAWSVGKETQYF. The CDR3 nucleotides read TGTGCCTGGAGTGTAGGCAAAGAGACCCAGTACTTC.

This sequence joins TRBV7-9 and TRBJ2-1, with TRBD1 identical over 9 bases. The J segment lost 4 bases and the V segment lost 5 bases, leaving 6 bases of the junction unmatched. CDR3 size: 15 residues. Germline-derived CDR1 and CDR2 are SEHNR and FQNEAQ (reference sequence). The CDR3: CASSQRQGVYNEQFF. The CDR3 DNA sequence: TGTGCCAGCAGCCAGCGACAGGGGGTGTACAATGAGCAGTTCTTC.

The V call is TRBV18, the J call TRBJ1-2; 7 bases agree with TRBD1. Germline CDR1 reads KGHSH; CDR2 reads LQKENI. This CDR3 region has 16 residues. V shed 6 bases, J shed 6 bases, and the junction held 16 bases outside the gene matches. The CDR3: CASSQLPVDRSNGYTF. The CDR3 DNA reads as TGTGCCAGCTCCCAACTCCCGGTGGACAGGAGTAATGGCTACACCTTC. The variable domain in full, with the rest retrieved from reference TRBV18 and TRBJ1-2, is NAGVMQNPRHLVRRRGQEARLRCSPMKGHSHVYWYRQLPEEGLKFMVYLQKENIIDESGMPKERFSAEFPKEGPSILRIQQVVRGDSAAYFCASSQLPVDRSNGYTFGSGTRLTVV.

CDR3 region: CASSSHLGRDTGELFF. CDR3 coding DNA: TGTGCCAGCAGCTCTCACCTGGGGAGGGACACCGGGGAGCTGTTTTTT. The chain links TRBV7-6 to TRBJ2-2, with TRBD2 identical over 7 bases. Germline values: CDR1 SGHVS, CDR2 FNYEAQ. CDR3 length: 16 residues. Trimming at V came to 4 bases and at J to 3 bases, leaving 8 bases not matched to a gene.

The genes are TRBV9 and TRBJ2-3, with TRBD2 as a possible D gene (6 bases). The CDR3 extends over 14 amino acids. Germline V CDR1 and CDR2: SGDLS, YYNGEE. V was cut by 4 bases and J by 2 bases, with 11 bases left in between. The DNA of the CDR3 is TGTGCCAGCAGCCCCCGGGGGTCCACAGATACGCAGTATTTT. It encodes CASSPRGSTDTQYF.

The rearrangement joins TRBV9 to TRBJ1-3; D might be TRBD1 (5 bases). Germline V lookup: CDR1 SGDLS, CDR2 YYNGEE. This CDR3 is 14 amino acids long. Trimming shortened V by 3 bases and J by 0 bases, and 7 bases separated the two germline ends. The CDR3: CASSAGLSGNTIYF. The CDR3 bases are TGTGCCAGCAGCGCGGGACTCTCTGGAAACACCATATATTTT. Full variable domain (missing parts from reference TRBV9 and TRBJ1-3): DSGVTQTPKHLITATGQRVTLRCSPRSGDLSVYWYQQSLDQGLQFLIQYYNGEERAKGNILERFSAQQFPDLHSELNLSSLELGDSALYFCASSAGLSGNTIYFGEGSWLTVV.

The rearrangement joins TRBV9 to TRBJ2-2; D gene ambiguous. The CDR3 extends over 14 amino acids. Trimming stripped 2 bases from V and 13 bases from J, with 18 bases between. CDR1 and CDR2 from the germline V gene are SGDLS and YYNGEE. Written as DNA, the CDR3 is TGTGCCAGCAGCGTCCGGGCCCCGGCGGTTGCGCTGTTTTTT. Encoded protein: CASSVRAPAVALFF. Combining the CDR3 with reference TRBV9 and TRBJ2-2 gives the whole variable domain DSGVTQTPKHLITATGQRVTLRCSPRSGDLSVYWYQQSLDQGLQFLIQYYNGEERAKGNILERFSAQQFPDLHSELNLSSLELGDSALYFCASSVRAPAVALFFGEGSRLTVL.

This chain connects TRBV4-3 to TRBJ2-2, with 10 bases identical to TRBD2. The CDR3 covers 15 residues. Germline V gene lookup returns CDR1 LGHNA and CDR2 YSLEER. With 3 bases clipped from V and 6 bases from J, the junction kept 4 bases outside the gene matches. CDR3 sequence reads: CASSQASGGPGELFF. The CDR3 bases are TGCGCCAGCAGCCAGGCTAGCGGGGGACCCGGGGAGCTGTTTTTT.